The 22 T cell receptor beta chains below come from one sample, sequenced in a study of beta chain features in type 1 diabetes. Sequencing targeted expressed TCRB transcripts, as all isolated RNA had been reverse transcribed. Produced via immunoSEQ multiplex PCR; TCRdb's table is partial and in-frame only. The data contain 300,000 to 400,000 clones, about 11% of them singletons. Sequencing was done on a sample of naive CD4+ T cells from blood. The origin of the receptors is a woman aged 25 to 39 in good health.

The sample holds a few counts of this clone. The chain uses TRBV7-8 and TRBJ2-1, with D possibly being TRBD2 (5 bases). This CDR3 contains 16 residues. CDR1 and CDR2 (germline): SGHVS, FQNEAQ. Trimming removed 5 bases from V and 8 bases from J, with 22 bases in between. The CDR3 coding sequence is TGTGCCAGCAGCCCTACATCCTCGACTATTCGCCATGAGCAGTTCTTC. The encoded protein is CASSPTSSTIRHEQFF.

This clone was detected a few times. This chain joins TRBV9 and TRBJ2-2; 13 bases match TRBD2. CDR3 length: 16 residues. Germline V CDR1 and CDR2: SGDLS, YYNGEE. V dropped 4 bases and J dropped 5; count of bases not matched to a gene: 5. The DNA for the CDR3 is TGTGCCAGCAGCCGTCGGACTAGCGGGAGTACCGGGGAGCTGTTTTTT. This translates into CASSRRTSGSTGELFF.

The CDR3 DNA is TGTGCCAGCAGTTACTCCGGACTAGCGGAAGAGACCCAGTACTTC. Amino acids: CASSYSGLAEETQYF. The J gene is TRBJ2-5, the V gene TRBV6-5; TRBD2 aligns across 10 bases. The CDR3 extends over 15 amino acids. Germline trimming cut 0 bases from V and 3 bases from J; bases unmatched to any gene: 1. In germline, CDR1 is MNHEY, CDR2 SVGAGI.

This clone turned up a few times. CDR3 sequence reads: CASRREAGAGAFF. CDR3 coding DNA: TGTGCCAGCCGGAGGGAGGCGGGGGCTGGGGCTTTCTTT. The rearrangement joins TRBV2 to TRBJ1-1; TRBD1 is a possible D gene (6 bases). Trimming left V 8 bases short and J 11 bases short, with 21 bases between. The germline CDR1 and CDR2 sequences are SNHLY and FYNNEI. The CDR3 runs to 13 residues.

This clone turned up a few times. The genes are TRBV29-1 and TRBJ1-2; 7 bases align to TRBD1. CDR3 length equals 13 residues. Trimming at V came to 7 bases and at J to 5 bases, leaving 10 bases not matched to a gene. Germline CDR1 is SQVTM and CDR2 is ANQGSEA. Here the CDR3 DNA reads TGCAGCGCGACCTTAGACAGGGATTATGGCTACACCTTC. It yields the protein CSATLDRDYGYTF. Complete variable domain (other parts from reference TRBV29-1 and TRBJ1-2): SAVISQKPSRDICQRGTSLTIQCQVDSQVTMMFWYRQQPGQSLTLIATANQGSEATYESGFVIDKFPISRPNLTFSTLTVSNMSPEDSSIYLCSATLDRDYGYTFGSGTRLTVV.

The V gene is TRBV14, the J gene TRBJ2-5; D perhaps matches TRBD2 (7 bases). Germline lookup yields CDR1 SGHDN and CDR2 FVKESK. The CDR3 consists of 16 residues. The V end lost 0 bases, the J end lost 7 bases, and 18 bases lay between the germline ends. This CDR3 reads CASSQEVSGGGSTQYF. In DNA form, the CDR3 reads TGTGCCAGCAGCCAAGAGGTCTCGGGGGGCGGCTCGACCCAGTACTTC.

The chain is built from TRBV19 and TRBJ2-2; the D gene is possibly TRBD2 (6 bases). V lost 6 bases and J lost 4, with 15 bases in between. The CDR3 is made up of 15 amino acids. Germline CDR1 and CDR2: LNHDA and SQIVND (reference sequence). CDR3 nucleotides: TGTGCCAGTAGGGCGTCAGGGAGGCCCACCGGGGAGCTGTTTTTT. Translated, it gives CASRASGRPTGELFF.

This clone has a handful of counts. This sequence joins TRBV14 and TRBJ1-2; a weak D match, TRBD1 (5 bases). Germline V gene sequence: CDR1 SGHDN, CDR2 FVKESK. V dropped 5 bases and J dropped 4 bases, with 14 bases sitting between them. The CDR3 contains 14 residues. This CDR3 is CASSKGLGSYGYTF. DNA for the CDR3: TGTGCCAGCAGCAAGGGACTCGGTAGCTATGGCTACACCTTC. Complete variable domain (other parts from reference TRBV14 and TRBJ1-2): EAGVTQFPSHSVIEKGQTVTLRCDPISGHDNLYWYRRVMGKEIKFLLHFVKESKQDESGMPNNRFLAERTGGTYSTLKVQPAELEDSGVYFCASSKGLGSYGYTFGSGTRLTVV.

The chain carries TRBV5-4 and TRBJ2-3; 11 bases agree with TRBD2. Trimming took 2 bases from V and 2 from J; bases not matched to a gene: 4. The CDR3 extends over 16 amino acids. From germline, CDR1 is SGHNT and CDR2 YYREEE (reference sequence). The CDR3 DNA sequence: TGTGCCAGCAGCTTAGTAGCGGGAGGGCCCACAGATACGCAGTATTTT. This sequence encodes CASSLVAGGPTDTQYF.

This clone was counted a few times. The chain combines TRBV9 with TRBJ2-5, with no clear D. This CDR3 is built from 15 residues. Germline CDR1 reads SGDLS; CDR2 reads YYNGEE. The V end lost 2 bases, the J end lost 3 bases, and 14 bases lay between the germline ends. The CDR3 bases are TGTGCCAGCAGCGTCGCCTCAGGCTGGAAAGAGACCCAGTACTTC. This encodes CASSVASGWKETQYF.

This chain uses TRBV27 with TRBJ1-2, with 11 positions matching TRBD1. V was pared by 5 bases and J by 7 bases, with 6 bases of the junction left unmatched. This CDR3 region has 14 residues. From germline, CDR1 is MNHEY and CDR2 SMNVEV (reference sequence). DNA of the CDR3: TGTGCCAGCAGTGGCCGGGACAGGGGGTTTGGCTACACCTTC. Amino acids: CASSGRDRGFGYTF.

This clone has just a few counts. The V call is TRBV7-9, the J call TRBJ2-2; D is unclear. With 2 bases removed from V and 6 bases from J, the gap between germline ends came to 16 bases. Germline V gene data show CDR1 as SEHNR and CDR2 as FQNEAQ (reference sequence). This CDR3 has 16 residues. CDR3 DNA: TGTGCCAGCAGCTTAAACTTCTCGCCCGAGGCCGGGGAGCTGTTTTTT. The encoded protein is CASSLNFSPEAGELFF.

The chain couples TRBV29-1 to TRBJ2-3; TRBD2 is a possible D gene (6 bases). The length of the CDR3 is 13 residues. The germline V gene has CDR1 SQVTM and CDR2 ANQGSEA. Trimming removed 6 bases from V and 1 base from J, with 11 bases in between. The CDR3 sequence: CSVGLSRTDTQYF. CDR3 nucleotides: TGCAGCGTGGGACTTTCGCGCACAGATACGCAGTATTTT.

This clone was found a few times. The chain has TRBV9 and TRBJ2-1; 10 positions agree with TRBD2. The V segment lost 2 bases and the J segment 5 bases; nucleotides outside the gene matches: 4. The CDR3 consists of 15 residues. Germline-derived CDR1 and CDR2 are SGDLS and YYNGEE. CDR3 region: CASSVLAGVNNEQFF. The DNA for the CDR3 is TGTGCCAGCAGCGTCCTAGCGGGAGTGAACAATGAGCAGTTCTTC. The full variable domain, completed using reference TRBV9 and TRBJ2-1, is DSGVTQTPKHLITATGQRVTLRCSPRSGDLSVYWYQQSLDQGLQFLIQYYNGEERAKGNILERFSAQQFPDLHSELNLSSLELGDSALYFCASSVLAGVNNEQFFGPGTRLTVL.

The V call is TRBV9, the J call TRBJ2-3; TRBD2 might be the D (6 bases). There are 14 residues in the CDR3. The germline V gene has CDR1 SGDLS and CDR2 YYNGEE. The germline V and J ends were trimmed by 0 bases and 4 bases, with 9 bases remaining between them. DNA of the CDR3: TGTGCCAGCAGCGTAGACGGGAGTTCAGATACGCAGTATTTT. Translating it yields CASSVDGSSDTQYF.

The chain links TRBV2 to TRBJ1-5; D is uncertain. In germline, CDR1 is SNHLY, CDR2 FYNNEI. The CDR3 runs to 13 residues. V was pared by 7 bases and J by 4 bases, with 11 bases between. CDR3 DNA: TGTGCCAGCAAGGCGGAGTTTAATCAGCCCCAGCATTTT. This encodes CASKAEFNQPQHF. The whole variable domain, filled in from reference TRBV2 and TRBJ1-5, reads EPEVTQTPSHQVTQMGQEVILRCVPISNHLYFYWYRQILGQKVEFLVSFYNNEISEKSEIFDDQFSVERPDGSNFTLKIRSTKLEDSAMYFCASKAEFNQPQHFGDGTRLSIL.

V usage is TRBV6-1 and J usage is TRBJ1-5; weak D call: TRBD1 (6 bases). V gave up 7 bases and J gave up 0 bases, with 10 bases separating them. Germline CDR1 MNHNS, CDR2 SASEGT. The CDR3 runs 14 residues. CDR3 bases: TGTGCCAGCACTAGGACAGATAGCAATCAGCCCCAGCATTTT. It specifies CASTRTDSNQPQHF.

This clone was seen a few times. The V call is TRBV21-1, the J call TRBJ2-1; TRBD2 is the table's D call and was not checked against the DNA. TRBV21-1 represents a pseudogene. The CDR3 has 18 residues. Here the CDR3 DNA reads TGTGCCAGCAGCAAAGTCGGGCAGCCAACTAGCTCCTACAATGAGCAGTTCTTC. Protein product: CASSKVGQPTSSYNEQFF.

The chain joins TRBV7-2 to TRBJ2-3; perhaps TRBD2 as D (6 bases). V gave up 5 bases and J gave up 0 bases, with 15 bases separating them. CDR1 is SGHTA, CDR2 FQGNSA, per germline. The CDR3 is 16 amino acids. The CDR3: CASSAGTDTSTDTQYF. DNA of the CDR3: TGTGCCAGCAGCGCCGGGACTGATACTAGCACAGATACGCAGTATTTT. Filled out from reference TRBV7-2 and TRBJ2-3, the complete variable domain reads GAGVSQSPSNKVTEKGKDVELRCDPISGHTALYWYRQSLGQGLEFLIYFQGNSAPDKSGLPSDRFSAERTGGSVSTLTIQRTQQEDSAVYLCASSAGTDTSTDTQYFGPGTRLTVL.

The rearrangement uses TRBV7-8 and TRBJ2-5, with D tentatively TRBD2 (6 bases). CDR1 and CDR2 from the germline V gene are SGHVS and FQNEAQ. The ends were cut back, 5 bases at V and 5 bases at J, with 12 bases in the middle. This CDR3 spans 13 amino acids. The chain's CDR3 is CASSLGTRETQYF. The CDR3 coding sequence is TGTGCCAGCAGCCTCGGGACTCGCGAGACCCAGTACTTC.

The chain combines TRBV4-3 with TRBJ2-3, with D possibly being TRBD1 (7 bases). Trimming pared 1 base from V and 4 bases from J, leaving 12 bases between. The CDR3 is made up of 15 amino acids. Germline lookup yields CDR1 LGHNA and CDR2 YSLEER. The chain's CDR3 is CASSQVDREADTQYF. DNA of the CDR3: TGCGCCAGCAGCCAAGTCGACAGGGAGGCAGATACGCAGTATTTT.

V gene TRBV18 combines with J gene TRBJ2-3, with D maybe TRBD1 (6 bases). The CDR3 consists of 15 residues. Per germline, CDR1 KGHSH and CDR2 LQKENI. The V end was cut by 6 bases, the J end by 2 bases, with 15 bases between. CDR3 loop: CASSQPGDNTDTQYF. For the CDR3, the DNA is TGTGCCAGCTCTCAACCCGGGGACAACACAGATACGCAGTATTTT.